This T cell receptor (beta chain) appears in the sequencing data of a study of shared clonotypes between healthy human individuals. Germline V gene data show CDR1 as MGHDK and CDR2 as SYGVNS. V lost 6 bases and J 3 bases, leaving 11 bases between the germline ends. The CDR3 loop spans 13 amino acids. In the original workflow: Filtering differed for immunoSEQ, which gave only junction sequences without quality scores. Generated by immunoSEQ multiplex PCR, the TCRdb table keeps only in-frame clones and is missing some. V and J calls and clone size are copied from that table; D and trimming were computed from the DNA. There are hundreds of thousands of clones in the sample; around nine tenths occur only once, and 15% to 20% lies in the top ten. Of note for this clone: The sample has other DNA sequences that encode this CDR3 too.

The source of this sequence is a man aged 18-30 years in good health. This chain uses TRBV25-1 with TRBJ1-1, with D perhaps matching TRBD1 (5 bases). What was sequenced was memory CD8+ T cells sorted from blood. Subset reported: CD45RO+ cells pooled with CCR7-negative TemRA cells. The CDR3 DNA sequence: TGTGCCAGCAGACCTAGGGGATACACTGAAGCTTTCTTT. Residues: CASRPRGYTEAFF.